The 8 T cell receptor beta chains presented below share a single source sample, sequenced in a study of CD4+ T cells in melanoma. Assay used: immunoSEQ multiplex PCR; TCRdb lists only in-frame clones, some missing. This repertoire shows 9,500 to 13,000 clones, roughly 70% found once; its top ten account for 9% to 15%. The source material was cells from a culture (not recorded whether cultured in vitro). The receptors stem from a human donor with melanoma.

V usage is TRBV15 and J usage is TRBJ2-3, with D possibly being TRBD1 or TRBD2 (5 bases each). Germline values: CDR1 LNHNV, CDR2 YYDKDF (reference sequence). The CDR3 has 11 amino acids. Trimming removed 8 bases at V and 7 bases at J, with 10 bases between. The CDR3 region is CATGGWNTQYF. DNA for the CDR3: TGTGCCACCGGGGGTTGGAATACGCAGTATTTT.

The chain couples TRBV6-1 to TRBJ1-1, with D maybe TRBD1 (5 bases). V dropped 6 bases and J dropped 7 bases, with 15 bases sitting between them. Per the germline V gene, CDR1 is MNHNS and CDR2 is SASEGT. This CDR3 has 13 amino acids. The CDR3 here is CASSVQVKGEAFF. The DNA of the CDR3 is TGTGCCAGCAGCGTACAGGTTAAAGGTGAAGCTTTCTTT.

The rearrangement uses TRBV5-1 and TRBJ2-5; tentatively, D is TRBD2 (5 bases). CDR1 and CDR2 (germline): SGHRS, YFSETQ. Trimming cost V 0 bases and J 5 bases, with 11 bases left between them. CDR3 size: 14 residues. CDR3: CASSLAAGSETQYF. The CDR3 DNA follows: TGCGCCAGCAGCTTGGCCGCGGGTTCGGAGACCCAGTACTTC.

There are a few counts of this clone. The chain recombines TRBV4-2 with TRBJ2-7, with D uncertain. Trimming took 1 base from V and 7 from J, leaving 20 bases between them. This CDR3 has 16 residues. CDR1 and CDR2 (germline): LGHNA, YNFKEQ. The CDR3 region is CASSQVSFREVGEQYF. DNA for the CDR3: TGTGCCAGCAGCCAAGTTTCTTTTCGCGAGGTTGGGGAGCAGTACTTC.

This clone was seen more than once but under ten times. This chain joins TRBV2 and TRBJ2-7, with D tentatively TRBD1 (6 bases). Deletions cut 7 bases from V and 4 bases from J, with 14 bases between. Germline assignment: CDR1 SNHLY and CDR2 FYNNEI. This CDR3 is built from 13 residues. The CDR3 bases are TGTGCCAGCAACAACAGGGTGGCTTACGAGCAGTACTTC. The encoded protein is CASNNRVAYEQYF.

This chain uses TRBV6-5 with TRBJ2-3; D is unresolved. This CDR3 has 13 amino acids. CDR1 MNHEY and CDR2 SVGAGI come from the germline V gene. The V end lost 0 bases, the J end lost 9 bases, and 10 bases lay between the germline ends. Here the CDR3 reads CASSYSLSATQYF. The CDR3 coding sequence is TGTGCCAGCAGTTACTCGCTTTCAGCGACGCAGTATTTT.

The V and J genes are TRBV9 and TRBJ1-2; the D is unclear. The CDR3 runs 16 residues. CDR1 is SGDLS, CDR2 YYNGEE, per germline. V shed 1 base and J shed 5 bases, with 18 bases lying between them. CDR3 region: CASSVSYLFDLYGYTF. The DNA for the CDR3 is TGTGCCAGCAGCGTATCCTACCTATTCGACCTGTATGGCTACACCTTC.

The chain is built from TRBV10-2 and TRBJ1-1; the D is unclear. Germline V gives CDR1 WSHSY, CDR2 SAAADI. The V and J ends lost 7 bases and 4 bases respectively, with 13 bases between them. The CDR3 is made up of 13 amino acids. The CDR3 nucleotides are TGCGCCAGCAATCCCCCCGGGCGCACTGAAGCTTTCTTT. This gives the protein CASNPPGRTEAFF.